A single sample is the source of the 28 T cell receptor beta chains below, sequenced in a study of control samples from healthy donors and cancer patients (dated by TCRdb to about 2020). Library construction relied on the immunoSEQ multiplex PCR assay. In its TCRdb copy, this immuneACCESS table keeps in-frame sequences only and misses some clones. Where compared with another copy, unresolved V genes explain less than half of these, and the others have no known cause. This sample gives over 40,000 clones in total; about nine tenths of them show up just once. The ten largest clones capture around 40% of the sample. Sequencing was performed on PBMCs. The receptors come from a man in his fifties with head and neck cancer.

The chain links TRBV4-2 to TRBJ1-3, with D maybe TRBD1 (5 bases). This CDR3 is built from 16 residues. The germline V gene encodes CDR1 LGHNA and CDR2 YNFKEQ. V lost 6 bases, J lost 6 bases, and 21 bases lay in between. The CDR3 spells CASRGMTEEPKNTIYF. In DNA, the CDR3 is TGTGCCAGCAGGGGAATGACAGAAGAACCCAAAAACACCATATATTTT.

V usage is TRBV28 and J usage is TRBJ2-5; 8 positions match TRBD2. The V gene's germline CDR1 is MDHEN and CDR2 SYDVKM. V shed 5 bases and J 9 bases; nucleotides not matched to a gene: 26. This CDR3 is built from 19 residues. The CDR3 DNA follows: TGTGCCAGCAGTCCGAGCAACCTCCAAAGCGGGAGACGTCGGAGGGCCCAGTACTTC. This translates into CASSPSNLQSGRRRRAQYF. The full variable domain, with the rest looked up from reference TRBV28 and TRBJ2-5, is DVKVTQSSRYLVKRTGEKVFLECVQDMDHENMFWYRQDPGLGLRLIYFSYDVKMKEKGDIPEGYSVSREKKERFSLILESASTNQTSMYLCASSPSNLQSGRRRRAQYFGPGTRLLVL.

The count of this clone is one. The chain joins TRBV4-1 to TRBJ1-4, with a weak D call TRBD1 (5 bases). Germline assignment: CDR1 MGHRA and CDR2 YSYEKL. V was clipped by 0 bases and J by 8 bases, with 13 bases between them. There are 15 residues in the CDR3. The CDR3 region is CASSQDTREEEKLFF. Written as DNA, the CDR3 is TGCGCCAGCAGCCAAGATACCAGGGAGGAGGAAAAACTGTTTTTT.

This chain connects TRBV27 to TRBJ2-3; the D is unclear. This CDR3 contains 15 residues. Trimming removed 5 bases at V and 0 bases at J, with 12 bases between. Per the germline V gene, CDR1 is MNHEY and CDR2 is SMNVEV (reference sequence). The chain's CDR3 is CASSPENPSTDTQYF. The CDR3 nucleotides are TGTGCCAGCAGTCCGGAGAACCCTAGCACAGATACGCAGTATTTT.

This clone was detected once. The chain carries TRBV5-1 and TRBJ2-7, with 9 bases identical to TRBD1. The CDR3 has 15 amino acids. Germline trimming cut 0 bases from V and 5 bases from J; bases unmatched to any gene: 6. Germline V lookup: CDR1 SGHRS, CDR2 YFSETQ. In DNA form, the CDR3 reads TGCGCCAGCAGCTTGGTCGGGACAGGGCAAAACGAGCAGTACTTC. The encoded protein is CASSLVGTGQNEQYF.

The chain uses TRBV7-3 and TRBJ2-3; D may be TRBD1 (6 bases). Germline CDR1 is SGHTA and CDR2 is FQGTGA. The CDR3 consists of 14 residues. Trimming left V 5 bases short and J 6 bases short, with 15 bases between. For the CDR3, the DNA is TGTGCCAGCAGCCCAGGGGCCGCAGGGGATACGCAGTATTTT. Its translation: CASSPGAAGDTQYF. Variable domain in full (rest from reference TRBV7-3 and TRBJ2-3): GAGVSQTPSNKVTEKGKYVELRCDPISGHTALYWYRQSLGQGPEFLIYFQGTGAADDSGLPNDRFFAVRPEGSVSTLKIQRTERGDSAVYLCASSPGAAGDTQYFGPGTRLTVL.

The chain joins TRBV5-1 to TRBJ1-2; D might be TRBD1 (6 bases). The CDR3 runs 15 residues. The germline gives CDR1 SGHRS, CDR2 YFSETQ. Trimming left V 1 base short and J 4 bases short, with 14 bases between. The CDR3 region has the DNA TGCGCCAGCAGCTTGTTGGGGGCGGGAGTCTATGGCTACACCTTC. It codes for CASSLLGAGVYGYTF.

Of note for this clone: A junction boundary mismatches the germline segment, possibly from a read error. The chain combines TRBV19 with TRBJ1-2; D is undetermined. CDR3 length: 14 residues. CDR1 is LNHDA and CDR2 is SQIVND in the germline V gene (reference sequence). The CDR3 reads CASRPRISNYGYTF. As DNA, the CDR3 is TGTGCCAGTCGACCTCGGATCTCTAATTATGGCTACACCTTC. The whole variable domain, remainder taken from reference TRBV19 and TRBJ1-2, is DGGITQSPKYLFRKEGQNVTLSCEQNLNHDAMYWYRQDPGQGLRLIYYSQIVNDFQKGDIAEGYSVSREKKESFPLTVTSAQKNPTAFYLCASRPRISNYGYTFGSGTRLTVV.

V is TRBV6-5 and J is TRBJ2-5; tentative D call: TRBD1 (5 bases). The ends were cut back, 6 bases at V and 3 bases at J, with 11 bases in the middle. Germline values: CDR1 MNHEY, CDR2 SVGAGI. The CDR3 is 13 residues long. CDR3 DNA: TGTGCCAGCAGAGGGGCGATGGAAGAGACCCAGTACTTC. Amino acids: CASRGAMEETQYF.

Concerning this clone: Relative to the germline gene, one junction end is altered; a read error may explain this. This chain uses TRBV28 with TRBJ2-1; the match to TRBD2 covers 10 bases. The CDR3 loop spans 13 amino acids. Germline values: CDR1 MDHEN, CDR2 SYDVKM. As DNA, the CDR3 is TGTGCCAGCAGTTCCCCTAGCGGGAGCAATCGGATCTTC. Protein product: CASSSPSGSNRIF.

This chain connects TRBV20-1 to TRBJ2-1, with 7 bases fitting TRBD2. This CDR3 region has 11 residues. Germline V gene data show CDR1 as DFQATT and CDR2 as SNEGSKA (reference sequence). J gave up 9 bases and V 6 bases, and 5 bases lay outside the gene matches. The CDR3: CSAGGEVEQFF. The CDR3 DNA reads TGCAGTGCGGGGGGGGAGGTTGAGCAGTTCTTC.

This clone was counted a few times. This chain joins TRBV4-1 and TRBJ2-5; D gene uncertain. V lost 1 base and J 0 bases, leaving 9 bases between the germline ends. The CDR3 loop spans 15 amino acids. Germline V gene data show CDR1 as MGHRA and CDR2 as YSYEKL. The DNA of the CDR3 is TGCGCCAGCAGCCAAGTCCAGCGCTACCAAGAGACCCAGTACTTC. Its translation is CASSQVQRYQETQYF.

The V gene is TRBV4-2, the J gene TRBJ1-2; TRBD1 matches at 11 bases. J was trimmed by 5 bases and V by 4 bases; bases with no gene match: 3. CDR3 length equals 14 residues. CDR1 and CDR2 from the germline V gene are LGHNA and YNFKEQ. CDR3 sequence reads: CASSPDRGHYGYTF. The CDR3 region has the DNA TGTGCCAGCAGCCCGGACAGGGGGCATTATGGCTACACCTTC.

The V gene is TRBV14, the J gene TRBJ1-2; no firm D call. CDR3 length equals 13 residues. Trimming shortened V by 4 bases and J by 3 bases, and 9 bases separated the two germline ends. Germline loops: CDR1 SGHDN, CDR2 FVKESK. CDR3 sequence (DNA): TGTGCCAGCAGCCCCGACCGTTACTATGGCTACACCTTC. This encodes CASSPDRYYGYTF.

The rearrangement uses TRBV5-4 and TRBJ2-7; 8 bases line up with TRBD2. The V and J ends lost 2 bases and 5 bases, in that order; junction bases with no gene match: 3. CDR3 size: 13 residues. Per germline, CDR1 SGHNT and CDR2 YYREEE (reference sequence). The CDR3 loop is CASSFSGANEQYF. In DNA, the CDR3 is TGTGCCAGCAGCTTTAGCGGGGCCAACGAGCAGTACTTC.

The rearrangement links TRBV6-1 to TRBJ1-1; possibly TRBD1 for D (5 bases). V lost 1 base and J 4 bases, leaving 19 bases between the germline ends. Germline V gene sequence: CDR1 MNHNS, CDR2 SASEGT. This CDR3 has 17 residues. The CDR3 loop reads CASSEDRVGALSTEAFF. The CDR3 DNA reads TGTGCCAGCAGTGAAGATAGGGTTGGGGCGCTTAGCACTGAAGCTTTCTTT.

The genes are TRBV5-4 and TRBJ2-3; D perhaps matches TRBD2 (6 bases). Germline V CDR1 and CDR2: SGHNT, YYREEE (reference sequence). CDR3 length equals 15 residues. V dropped 1 base and J dropped 1 base, with 10 bases sitting between them. The CDR3 region has the DNA TGTGCCAGCAGCTTGCGGCGGGGCCGCACAGATACGCAGTATTTT. Translating gives CASSLRRGRTDTQYF.

V and J are TRBV7-3 and TRBJ1-1, with D tentatively TRBD1 (5 bases). Germline assignment: CDR1 SGHTA and CDR2 FQGTGA. CDR3 length: 14 residues. V gave up 5 bases and J gave up 3 bases, with 13 bases separating them. DNA of the CDR3: TGTGCCAGCAGCCTTCAGGGAATGGACACTGAAGCTTTCTTT. This codes for CASSLQGMDTEAFF.

V is TRBV5-1 and J is TRBJ2-7; 7 bases agree with TRBD1. The CDR3 is 14 amino acids. Trimming cost V 4 bases and J 2 bases; bases outside gene matches: 6. The V gene's germline CDR1 is SGHRS and CDR2 YFSETQ. The CDR3 here is CASSPTGTAYEQYF. The CDR3 nucleotides are TGCGCCAGCAGCCCAACCGGGACAGCCTACGAGCAGTACTTC.

This rearrangement joins TRBV2 to TRBJ2-7, with 13 bases aligning to TRBD2. CDR3 length: 15 amino acids. V was pared by 7 bases and J by 2 bases, with 5 bases of the junction left unmatched. Germline CDR1 is SNHLY and CDR2 is FYNNEI. As DNA, the CDR3 is TGTGCCAGCAAATTAGGACTAGCGGGAGCCTACGAGCAGTACTTC. Protein: CASKLGLAGAYEQYF. Full variable domain (remainder filled in from reference TRBV2 and TRBJ2-7): EPEVTQTPSHQVTQMGQEVILRCVPISNHLYFYWYRQILGQKVEFLVSFYNNEISEKSEIFDDQFSVERPDGSNFTLKIRSTKLEDSAMYFCASKLGLAGAYEQYFGPGTRLTVT.

The genes are TRBV7-9 and TRBJ2-3, with D maybe TRBD2 (7 bases). The CDR3 is 16 amino acids. Germline-derived CDR1 and CDR2 are SEHNR and FQNEAQ (reference sequence). Trimming removed 6 bases at V and 3 bases at J, with 19 bases between. CDR3: CASSPGEGGRTDTQYF. CDR3 nucleotides: TGTGCCAGCAGTCCCGGGGAGGGGGGGCGGACAGATACGCAGTATTTT.

The DNA for the CDR3 is TGTGCCAGCACCCCTCAGGGACTGAACACTGAAGCTTTCTTT. Encoded protein: CASTPQGLNTEAFF. The V gene is TRBV7-2, the J gene TRBJ1-1; perhaps TRBD1 as D (5 bases). Looked up from germline, CDR1 is SGHTA and CDR2 is FQGNSA. This CDR3 contains 14 residues. Trimming cost V 7 bases and J 0 bases, with 12 bases left between them.

As DNA, the CDR3 is TGTGCCAGCAGCTTAGAGCGGGGTTCCTACAATGAGCAGTTCTTC. It codes for CASSLERGSYNEQFF. The V gene is TRBV7-2, the J gene TRBJ2-1; TRBD2 aligns across 7 bases. The CDR3 has 15 amino acids. Germline CDR1 reads SGHTA; CDR2 reads FQGNSA. Germline trimming cut 1 base from V and 1 base from J; bases unmatched to any gene: 1.

The V gene is TRBV4-1, the J gene TRBJ2-1; D not certain. The CDR3 covers 17 residues. Germline V gene sequence: CDR1 MGHRA, CDR2 YSYEKL. V dropped 1 base and J dropped 5 bases, with 18 bases sitting between them. CDR3 residues: CASSQGPMPTGHNEQFF. DNA of the CDR3: TGCGCCAGCAGCCAAGGGCCAATGCCGACTGGACACAATGAGCAGTTCTTC.

V is TRBV7-3 and J is TRBJ2-7; no clear D gene. Trimming left V 5 bases short and J 4 bases short, with 9 bases between. Germline assignment: CDR1 SGHTA and CDR2 FQGTGA. The CDR3 contains 12 residues. The CDR3 region is CASSNDPYEQYF. The CDR3 nucleotides are TGTGCCAGCAGCAACGACCCGTACGAGCAGTACTTC.

This clone has a single count. The gene calls are TRBV6-2 or TRBV6-3 and TRBJ1-2; the D is unclear. Trimming cost V 6 bases and J 1 base, with 15 bases left between them. CDR1 and CDR2 from the germline V gene are MNHEY and SVGEGT. The CDR3 is 15 residues long. The chain's CDR3 is CASSPPRGINYGYTF. In DNA, the CDR3 is TGTGCCAGCAGCCCACCGCGGGGAATTAACTATGGCTACACCTTC.

This chain joins TRBV10-2 and TRBJ1-5; TRBD1 is a possible D gene (6 bases). V was shortened by 8 bases and J by 1 base, with 18 bases between the two germline ends. The CDR3 is made up of 16 amino acids. CDR1 and CDR2 (germline): WSHSY, SAAADI. DNA of the CDR3: TGCGCCAGCCGAGCCACGGACAGAGGAAGCAATCAGCCCCAGCATTTT. Protein sequence: CASRATDRGSNQPQHF.

The chain has TRBV28 and TRBJ2-2; the match to TRBD1 covers 10 bases. The CDR3 has 16 amino acids. V lost 1 base and J lost 5; bases outside the gene matches: 4. CDR1 MDHEN and CDR2 SYDVKM come from the germline V gene. The CDR3 coding sequence is TGTGCCAGCAGTTTATCCGGGACAGGGGATACCGGGGAGCTGTTTTTT. This gives the protein CASSLSGTGDTGELFF.